This T cell receptor (beta chain) was obtained from a study of cytomegalovirus exposure and HLA in healthy donors. The PCR made use of 60 Vbeta and 13 Jbeta primers. Repertoires were generated with immunoSEQ multiplex PCR, while TCRdb's copy carries only in-frame clones and drops some. The sample lists roughly 110,000 clones, roughly 73% occurring once. This CDR3 has 15 residues. CDR1 and CDR2 from the germline V gene are GTSNPN and SVGIG (reference sequence). J was trimmed by 2 bases and V by 0 bases; bases with no gene match: 5. The V and J genes are TRBV30 and TRBJ2-5; TRBD2 agrees at 8 bases. This sequence was found in a man in his thirties or forties in good health and CMV-seronegative. Sequencing input: PBMCs. CDR3 in DNA: TGTGCCTGGAGTGTAGTACTAGCGGCACAAGAGACCCAGTACTTC. Amino acid sequence: CAWSVVLAAQETQYF.